The clone carrying this TCR beta chain was observed once. Its antigen is not known. The CDR3 is made up of 15 amino acids. V shed 1 base and J shed 3 bases, with 12 bases lying between them. Germline V gene lookup returns CDR1 LNHNV and CDR2 YYDKDF (reference sequence). The entry originates in a study of post-analysis software for immune sequencing data. Researchers reported that TCR beta cDNA libraries carried unique molecular identifiers. TCRdb redid the calling of the PCR reads with MiXCR, one entry per CDR3 protein. The repertoire holds almost 700,000 distinct CDR3 sequences, with 55% to 60% as singletons. Findings of the study overall: Clustering by F measure revealed strong co-clustering among samples prepared together in one batch. About five TRBV segments appeared more often in patients than in controls, and TRBV5-6, TRBV5-1 and TRBV20-1 were among these.

The rearrangement uses TRBV15 and TRBJ2-5; D not resolved. This TCR was recovered from a girl aged 2 to 10 with multiple sclerosis. The sample consisted of blood. CDR3 DNA: TGTGCCACCAGCAGAGTAGGGAACGGTGAAGAGACCCAGTACTTC. Encoded protein: CATSRVGNGEETQYF.